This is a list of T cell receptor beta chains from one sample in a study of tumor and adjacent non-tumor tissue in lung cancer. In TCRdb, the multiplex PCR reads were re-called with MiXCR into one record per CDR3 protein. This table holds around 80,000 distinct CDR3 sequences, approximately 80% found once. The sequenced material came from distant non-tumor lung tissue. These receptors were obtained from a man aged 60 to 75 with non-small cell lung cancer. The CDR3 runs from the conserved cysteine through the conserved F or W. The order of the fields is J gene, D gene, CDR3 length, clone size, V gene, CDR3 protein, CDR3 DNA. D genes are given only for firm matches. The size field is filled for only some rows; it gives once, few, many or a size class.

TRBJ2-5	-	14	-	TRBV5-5	CASSLAGLQETKYF	TGTGCCAGCAGCTTGGCAGGCCTCCAAGAGACTAAGTACTTC
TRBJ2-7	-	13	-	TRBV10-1	CVSRGRRAYEQYF	TGCGTCAGCAGGGGACGGCGGGCATACGAGCAGTACTTC
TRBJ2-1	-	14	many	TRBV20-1	CSAQGGMDYNEQFF	TGCAGTGCTCAGGGGGGAATGGATTACAATGAGCAGTTCTTC
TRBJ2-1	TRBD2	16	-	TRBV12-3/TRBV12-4	CAGSYPSGRAVYEQFF	TGTGCCGGCAGTTATCCTAGCGGGAGGGCTGTGTATGAGCAGTTCTTC
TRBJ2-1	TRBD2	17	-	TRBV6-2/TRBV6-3	CAGSYSQGAGGMNEQFF	TGTGCCGGCAGTTACTCCCAGGGAGCGGGAGGCATGAATGAGCAGTTCTTC
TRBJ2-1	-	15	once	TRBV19	CASSTNDRDWNEQFF	TGTGCCAGTAGTACGAACGACAGGGACTGGAATGAGCAGTTCTTC
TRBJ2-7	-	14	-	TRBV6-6	CVSSLRDTTYEHYF	TGTGTCAGCAGCCTCCGGGACACGACCTACGAGCATTACTTC
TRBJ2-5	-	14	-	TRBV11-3	CASSNRDYQETQYF	TGTGCCAGCAGCAACCGGGACTACCAAGAGACCCAGTACTTC
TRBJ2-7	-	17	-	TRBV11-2	CASSLANRERDIYEQYF	TGTGCCAGCAGCTTAGCAAACAGGGAGAGGGACATTTACGAGCAGTACTTC
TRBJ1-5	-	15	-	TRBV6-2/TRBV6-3	CVSGPTGQVSQPQHF	TGTGTCAGCGGCCCCACCGGGCAGGTGAGTCAGCCCCAGCATTTT
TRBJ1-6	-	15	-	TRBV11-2	CASSIGVDNTSPLHF	TGTGCCAGCAGCATAGGAGTGGACAATACTTCACCCCTCCACTTC
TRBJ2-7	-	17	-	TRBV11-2	CASSLIPEAIKGYEHYF	TGTGCCAGCAGCTTAATCCCCGAGGCCATCAAAGGCTACGAGCACTATTTC
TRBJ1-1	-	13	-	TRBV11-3	CASSFWGIVGSFF	TGTGCCAGCAGCTTCTGGGGGATAGTGGGATCTTTCTTT
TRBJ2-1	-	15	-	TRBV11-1	CASNLDAGIYNEQFF	TGTGCCAGCAACTTAGACGCGGGGATCTACAATGAGCAATTCTTC
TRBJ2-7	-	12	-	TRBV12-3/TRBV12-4	CASSLRGYEHYF	TGTGCCAGCAGTCTCCGGGGCTACGAGCACTACTTC
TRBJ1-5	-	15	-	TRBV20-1	CSVRDSTEGNQAQHF	TGCAGTGTTAGAGATAGTACAGAAGGCAATCAGGCCCAGCATTTT
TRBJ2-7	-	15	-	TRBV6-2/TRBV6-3	CAISTGNASSYEQYF	TGTGCCATCAGCACCGGGAATGCAAGCTCCTACGAGCAGTACTTC
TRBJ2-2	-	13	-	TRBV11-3	CASSFDFRGELFF	TGTGCCAGCAGCTTCGACTTTCGCGGGGAGTTGTTTTTT
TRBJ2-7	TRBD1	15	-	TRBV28	CVSTSAGTGHYEQYF	TGTGTCAGCACTTCCGCCGGGACAGGTCACTACGAGCAGTACTTC
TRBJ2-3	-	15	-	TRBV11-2	CASSSFIAVADTHYF	TGTGCCAGCAGCTCTTTCATAGCGGTGGCAGATACGCACTATTTT
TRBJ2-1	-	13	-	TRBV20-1	CSARTSVVNEQFF	TGCAGTGCTAGAACTAGTGTTGTCAATGAGCAGTTCTTC
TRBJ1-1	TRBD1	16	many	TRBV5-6	CASSLASGTANTEAFF	TGTGCCAGCAGCTTGGCCTCCGGGACAGCGAACACTGAAGCTTTCTTT
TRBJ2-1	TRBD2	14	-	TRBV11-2	CASSTSGGYNEQFF	TGTGCAAGCAGCACTAGCGGGGGATACAATGAGCAGTTCTTC
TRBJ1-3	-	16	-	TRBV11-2	CASSLPHAGAESTIYF	TGTGCCAGCAGCTTGCCCCATGCAGGGGCGGAGAGCACCATATATTTT
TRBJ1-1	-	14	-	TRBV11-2	CASSFPLGQHVAFF	TGTGCCAGCAGTTTTCCCCTGGGACAACATGTAGCTTTCTTT
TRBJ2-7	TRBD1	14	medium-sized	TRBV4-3	CASSQRDRGDEQYF	TGCGCCAGCAGCCAACGGGACAGGGGGGACGAGCAGTACTTC
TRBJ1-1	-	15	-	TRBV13	CASSQQGLQPAEAFF	TGTGCCAGCAGCCAACAGGGCCTACAGCCTGCTGAAGCTTTCTTT
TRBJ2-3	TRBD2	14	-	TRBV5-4	CAIGNGGYTDTQFF	TGTGCCATCGGAAACGGGGGGTACACAGATACGCAGTTTTTT
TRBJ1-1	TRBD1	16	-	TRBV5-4	CANSGRTGLGNIEAFF	TGTGCCAACAGCGGGCGGACAGGGCTTGGGAACATTGAAGCTTTCTTT
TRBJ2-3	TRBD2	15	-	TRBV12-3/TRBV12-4	CASNPRGLAGDTQYF	TGTGCCAGCAATCCTAGGGGACTAGCGGGAGATACGCAGTATTTT
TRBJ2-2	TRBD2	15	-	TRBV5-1	CASSVGLANTGELSF	TGCGCCAGCAGCGTGGGACTAGCCAACACCGGGGAGCTGTCTTTT
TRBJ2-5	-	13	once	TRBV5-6	CATSFSPQETQYF	TGTGCCACCAGCTTTTCCCCCCAAGAGACCCAGTACTTC
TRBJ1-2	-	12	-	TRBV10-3	CAISEAQGLNTF	TGTGCCATCAGTGAGGCACAGGGATTGAACACCTTC
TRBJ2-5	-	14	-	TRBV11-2	CASTSGHVQETQYF	TGTGCCAGCACCTCTGGACATGTCCAAGAGACCCAGTACTTT
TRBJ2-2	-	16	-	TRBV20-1	CIARNLKGANTGELFF	TGCATTGCTAGAAATCTAAAGGGGGCGAACACCGGGGAGCTGTTTTTT
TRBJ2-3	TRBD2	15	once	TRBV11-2	CVRSFFLAVVDTQFF	TGTGTCAGGAGCTTTTTCCTAGCGGTGGTAGATACGCAGTTTTTT
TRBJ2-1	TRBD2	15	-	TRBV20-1	CSVLGLASSYNEQFF	TGCAGTGTGCTGGGACTAGCGAGCTCCTACAATGAGCAGTTCTTC
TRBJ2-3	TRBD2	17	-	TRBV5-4	CASSLSSGGFSPDTQYF	TGTGCCAGCAGCTTGTCTAGCGGGGGTTTCAGCCCAGATACGCAGTATTTT
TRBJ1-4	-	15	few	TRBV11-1	CASSPRREASGKLFF	TGTGCCAGCAGTCCTCGCCGGGAGGCGTCTGGAAAACTGTTTTTT
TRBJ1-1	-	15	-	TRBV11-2	CASTLDPGAYIEAFF	TGTGCCAGCACCTTAGATCCAGGGGCTTACATTGAAGCTTTCTTT
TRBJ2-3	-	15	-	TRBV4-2	CASSPSSEMADTQYF	TGTGCCAGCAGCCCGAGTAGCGAGATGGCAGATACGCAGTATTTT
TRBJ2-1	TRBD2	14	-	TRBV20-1	CNASGLAGGYEQFF	TGCAATGCTAGCGGGCTAGCGGGGGGCTATGAGCAGTTCTTC
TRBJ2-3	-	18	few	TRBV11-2	CASSSPGRNEWGTDTQYF	TGTGCCAGCAGCTCGCCCGGGAGAAATGAGTGGGGCACAGATACGCAGTATTTT
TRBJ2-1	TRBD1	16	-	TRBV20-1	CSAKIPQGVTQETQFF	TGCAGTGCGAAAATCCCACAGGGGGTAACCCAAGAGACCCAGTTCTTC
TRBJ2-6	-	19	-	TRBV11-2	CARSLVPKYRSSGANVLTF	TGTGCCAGGAGCTTAGTTCCAAAGTACAGGTCCTCTGGGGCCAACGTCCTGACTTTC
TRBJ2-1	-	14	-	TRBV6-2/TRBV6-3	CASTNRIARNEQFF	TGTGCCAGCACCAACCGGATAGCCCGCAATGAGCAATTCTTC
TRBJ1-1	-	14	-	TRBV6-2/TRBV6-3	CTSSYPYGNIEAFF	TGCACCAGTAGTTACCCCTACGGGAACATTGAAGCTTTCTTT
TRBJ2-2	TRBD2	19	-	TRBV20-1	CSAYHPGSSGSAVSGELFF	TGCAGTGCTTATCACCCCGGGTCTAGCGGGAGTGCCGTATCCGGGGAGCTGTTTTTT
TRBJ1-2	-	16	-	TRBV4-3	CASSQNHAGDPYDYTF	TGCGCCAGCAGCCAAAATCACGCAGGGGACCCTTATGACTACACCTTC
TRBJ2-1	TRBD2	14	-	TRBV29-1	CGVDQREAPNEQFF	TGCGGCGTCGATCAGCGGGAGGCACCCAATGAACAGTTCTTC
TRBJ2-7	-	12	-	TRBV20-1	CSANSVTYEQYF	TGCAGTGCTAATTCGGTCACCTACGAGCAATACTTC
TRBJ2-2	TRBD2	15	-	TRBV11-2	CASSIESGGSGELFF	TGTGCCAGCAGTATAGAAAGCGGGGGTTCCGGGGAGCTGTTTTTT
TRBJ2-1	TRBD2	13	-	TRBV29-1	CSVDGTSANEQLF	TGTAGCGTTGACGGGACTAGCGCTAATGAGCAGCTCTTC
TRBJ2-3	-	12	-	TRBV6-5	CASSAGTGTQYF	TGTGCCAGTAGCGCAGGCACAGGTACGCAGTACTTT
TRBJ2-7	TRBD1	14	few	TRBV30	CAWSAGTGQREQYF	TGTGCCTGGAGTGCCGGGACAGGGCAACGCGAGCAGTACTTC